The 22 T cell receptor beta chains listed next were all sequenced from one sample in a study of blood T cells in healthy people across ages (dated by TCRdb to between 2014 and 2017). Preparation of the library involved 5' RACE. The instrument was an Illumina HiSeq 2500. A second PCR of roughly 7 to 12 cycles was run with a J-beta primer mix and a sample-barcoded 5' primer. The public reads were reprocessed in TCRdb via fastp at Q25 and MiXCR, keeping in-frame beta chains. Rows with one shared CDR3 protein collapse into an entry with the most common genes and DNA. The sample yields 1,500,000 or so distinct CDR3 sequences; roughly 60% were counted once. About 6.3% of the sample rests with the top ten. The material sequenced was blood. The receptors shown here come from a man aged 18 to 30 in good health.

About this clonotype itself: One end of the junction fails to match germline, which may point to a read error. The chain combines TRBV15 with TRBJ2-1; no firm D call. Germline V gene lookup returns CDR1 LNHNV and CDR2 YYDKDF (reference sequence). The CDR3 runs to 12 residues. The CDR3 loop is CATSRVGDERFF. The CDR3 DNA is TGTGCCACCAGCAGAGTGGGCGATGAGCGGTTCTTC.

This chain connects TRBV12-3 or TRBV12-4 to TRBJ2-1, with 8 nucleotides matching TRBD2. The CDR3 loop spans 14 amino acids. The ends lost 5 bases at V and 8 bases at J; junction bases unmatched: 8. The CDR3 spells CASSTRLALDEQFF. In DNA form, the CDR3 reads TGTGCCAGCAGTACGAGACTAGCGCTTGATGAGCAGTTCTTC.

For this clonotype: Relative to the germline gene, one junction end is altered; a read error may explain this. This chain joins TRBV12-3 or TRBV12-4 and TRBJ2-3; unclear D gene. The CDR3 is made up of 12 amino acids. The CDR3 DNA sequence: TGTGCCAGCACTAAAGGACCGGATATGCAGTATTTT. This translates into CASTKGPDMQYF.

The V gene is TRBV3-1, the J gene TRBJ2-1; 15 bases agree with TRBD2. The ends lost 4 bases at V and 5 bases at J; junction bases unmatched: 6. There are 17 residues in the CDR3. Germline-derived CDR1 and CDR2 are LGHDT and YNNKEL (reference sequence). The CDR3 region is CASSLGLAGGEDNEQFF. The CDR3 DNA reads as TGTGCCAGCAGCCTCGGACTAGCGGGAGGGGAGGACAATGAGCAGTTCTTC.

This chain joins TRBV20-1 and TRBJ2-5; TRBD2 matches 11 bases. The CDR3 totals 16 residues. The trim removed 1 base at V and 4 bases at J, leaving 8 bases unmatched. Germline V CDR1 and CDR2: DFQATT, SNEGSKA (reference sequence). The CDR3 spells CSARAASGGLRETQYF. The CDR3 DNA sequence: TGCAGTGCTAGAGCGGCTAGCGGGGGGTTGAGAGAGACCCAGTACTTC.

This sequence joins TRBV4-3 and TRBJ2-5, with D tentatively TRBD2 (7 bases). CDR3 length: 14 residues. Germline assignment: CDR1 LGHNA and CDR2 YSLEER. Trimming removed 4 bases at V and 6 bases at J, with 15 bases between. CDR3 DNA: TGCGCCAGCAGCCCCTTGGGGGGGCAAAAGACCCAGTACTTC. The encoded protein is CASSPLGGQKTQYF.

The chain links TRBV24-1 to TRBJ2-1; TRBD1 agrees at 7 bases. The CDR3 sequence is 14 residues long. The V gene end was trimmed by 3 bases and the J gene end by 5 bases; junction bases not matched to a gene: 3. Germline CDR1 KGHDR, CDR2 SFDVKD. CDR3 amino acids: CATSDRQGNNEQFF. CDR3 coding DNA: TGTGCCACCAGTGATCGACAGGGAAACAATGAGCAGTTCTTC.

V gene TRBV20-1 combines with J gene TRBJ1-1; D might be TRBD1 (6 bases). This CDR3 comprises 14 residues. The germline CDR1 and CDR2 sequences are DFQATT and SNEGSKA (reference sequence). V lost 6 bases and J 1 base, leaving 15 bases between the germline ends. The CDR3 bases are TGCAGTGCAGCAAATACACAGGGGAACACTGAAGCTTTCTTT. Translating gives CSAANTQGNTEAFF.

This rearrangement joins TRBV14 to TRBJ2-3, with TRBD2 identical over 9 bases. Trimming cost V 2 bases and J 7 bases; bases outside gene matches: 13. The germline V gene encodes CDR1 SGHDN and CDR2 FVKESK. The CDR3 has 17 amino acids. The CDR3 region is CASSQLWTSAYMNTQYF. The CDR3 DNA follows: TGTGCCAGCAGCCAACTTTGGACTAGCGCCTATATGAATACGCAGTATTTT.

In this sample, this clonotype turned up a few times. The V gene is TRBV27, the J gene TRBJ1-6, with D uncertain. The CDR3 totals 14 residues. The germline V and J ends were trimmed by 3 bases and 7 bases, with 10 bases remaining between them. Per the germline V gene, CDR1 is MNHEY and CDR2 is SMNVEV (reference sequence). The CDR3 loop is CASSFVGTNSPLHF. The CDR3 nucleotides read TGTGCCAGCAGTTTCGTAGGCACCAATTCACCCCTCCACTTT.

The chain uses TRBV10-2 and TRBJ1-6, with 8 bases matching TRBD1. The CDR3 length is 17 residues. V shed 2 bases, J shed 5 bases, and the junction held 8 bases outside the gene matches. The germline CDR1 and CDR2 sequences are WSHSY and SAAADI. CDR3 coding DNA: TGCGCCAGCAGTGAGAGGACAGGGCTTGCGGATAATTCACCCCTCCACTTT. Its translation: CASSERTGLADNSPLHF.

The chain couples TRBV4-1 to TRBJ1-2; D is undetermined. CDR3 length: 14 residues. Germline values: CDR1 MGHRA, CDR2 YSYEKL. Trimming took 1 base from V and 5 from J, leaving 11 bases between them. CDR3 amino acids: CASSQVVVSYGYTF. The CDR3 DNA reads as TGCGCCAGCAGCCAAGTGGTGGTATCATATGGCTACACCTTC.

This clonotype turned up a few times. The chain has TRBV3-1 and TRBJ2-7; unclear D gene. The V gene lost 0 bases and the J gene lost 1 base, with 7 bases spanning the gap. CDR3 length: 14 amino acids. Germline CDR1 reads LGHDT; CDR2 reads YNNKEL (reference sequence). Here the CDR3 DNA reads TGTGCCAGCAGCCAAGATCAGTGGTCCTACGAGCAGTACTTC. Translation gives CASSQDQWSYEQYF.

This sequence joins TRBV25-1 and TRBJ2-7; 7 bases map to TRBD1. J gave up 1 base and V 6 bases, and 12 bases lay outside the gene matches. In germline, CDR1 is MGHDK, CDR2 SYGVNS. The CDR3 contains 16 residues. CDR3 residues: CASSDNSGTESYEQYF. DNA for the CDR3: TGTGCCAGCAGCGACAATTCCGGGACAGAATCCTACGAGCAGTACTTC.

The genes are TRBV6-6 and TRBJ2-3; 8 bases line up with TRBD1. The germline V gene has CDR1 MNHNY and CDR2 SVGAGI (reference sequence). V was pared by 4 bases and J by 2 bases, with 2 bases of the junction left unmatched. CDR3 length: 14 amino acids. The DNA for the CDR3 is TGTGCCAGCAGTTGGGACAGGAACACAGATACGCAGTATTTT. Amino acids: CASSWDRNTDTQYF.

A few counts support this clonotype. V is TRBV7-6 and J is TRBJ2-4; unclear D gene. Germline V gives CDR1 SGHVS, CDR2 FNYEAQ. The CDR3 has 21 residues. Trimming stripped 2 bases from V and 1 base from J, with 27 bases between. Written as DNA, the CDR3 is TGTGCCAGCAGCTTAAGTTTCAGATCAGTATACCACGTAGAGGCCAAAAACATTCAGTACTTC. Its translation is CASSLSFRSVYHVEAKNIQYF.

This clonotype was recorded only once. The chain is built from TRBV7-9 and TRBJ2-7; D is uncertain. V lost 1 base to trimming and J lost 6 bases, with 13 bases between them. The germline V gene has CDR1 SEHNR and CDR2 FQNEAQ (reference sequence). The CDR3 totals 14 residues. CDR3 DNA sequence: TGTGCCAGCAGCTTAGTGGTTGAAGGTGGCGAGCAGTACTTC. Translating it yields CASSLVVEGGEQYF.

The chain is built from TRBV10-3 and TRBJ1-5, with D unclear. Trimming removed 5 bases from V and 5 bases from J, with 13 bases in between. The germline CDR1 and CDR2 sequences are ENHRY and SYGVKD. The CDR3 loop spans 14 amino acids. This CDR3 reads CAISTQVSDQPQHF. The CDR3 DNA is TGTGCCATCAGTACCCAAGTGTCAGATCAGCCCCAGCATTTT.

In the case of this clonotype: Compared with germline, one end of the junction differs, possibly owing to a read error. V is TRBV12-3 or TRBV12-4 and J is TRBJ2-5; D is perhaps TRBD1 (6 bases). This CDR3 spans 14 amino acids. This chain's CDR3 is CASTLWGLQEIQYF. In DNA, the CDR3 is TGTGCCAGCACCCTGTGGGGGCTCCAAGAGATCCAGTACTTC.

This clonotype turned up a few times. V gene TRBV18 combines with J gene TRBJ2-4; 8 nucleotides match TRBD2. The junction had 7 bases not matched to a gene; V was cut back by 4 bases and J by 8 bases. Looked up from germline, CDR1 is KGHSH and CDR2 is LQKENI. This CDR3 has 14 residues. CDR3 coding DNA: TGTGCCAGCTCACTAGCGGGGCAATCCGACATTCAGTACTTC. Its protein is CASSLAGQSDIQYF.

The V and J genes are TRBV27 and TRBJ2-7; a possible D gene is TRBD2 (6 bases). CDR3 length: 16 amino acids. Trimming took 4 bases from V and 3 from J, leaving 19 bases between them. The germline V gene encodes CDR1 MNHEY and CDR2 SMNVEV (reference sequence). The CDR3: CASSSGAGIAIYEQYF. CDR3 nucleotides: TGTGCCAGCAGTTCGGGCGCGGGGATAGCAATCTACGAGCAGTACTTC.

This clonotype was counted between two and nine times. This chain links TRBV12-3 or TRBV12-4 with TRBJ2-5, with D unresolved. V gave up 5 bases and J gave up 5 bases, with 12 bases separating them. The CDR3 covers 13 residues. Written as DNA, the CDR3 is TGTGCCAGCAGTGATCCAGGTGCGGAGACCCAGTACTTC. Residues: CASSDPGAETQYF.